This T cell receptor (beta chain) stems from a study of blood T cell repertoires in COVID-19. There are 14 residues in the CDR3. Trimming left V 1 base short and J 4 bases short, with 8 bases between. Germline CDR1 reads LNHDA; CDR2 reads SQIVND (reference sequence). Profiled with immunoSEQ multiplex PCR; TCRdb holds only in-frame clones, not every one. This table has approximately 300,000 clones, 85% appearing once. The chain recombines TRBV19 with TRBJ1-5, with D possibly being TRBD1 (5 bases). This clonotype was obtained from a woman aged 25 to 39 who had been exposed to COVID-19. The sequenced sample was PBMCs or T cells enriched from blood (not recorded which). CDR3 in DNA: TGTGCCAGTAGTATAGCTCGGGGGAATCAGCCCCAGCATTTT. It is translated as CASSIARGNQPQHF.